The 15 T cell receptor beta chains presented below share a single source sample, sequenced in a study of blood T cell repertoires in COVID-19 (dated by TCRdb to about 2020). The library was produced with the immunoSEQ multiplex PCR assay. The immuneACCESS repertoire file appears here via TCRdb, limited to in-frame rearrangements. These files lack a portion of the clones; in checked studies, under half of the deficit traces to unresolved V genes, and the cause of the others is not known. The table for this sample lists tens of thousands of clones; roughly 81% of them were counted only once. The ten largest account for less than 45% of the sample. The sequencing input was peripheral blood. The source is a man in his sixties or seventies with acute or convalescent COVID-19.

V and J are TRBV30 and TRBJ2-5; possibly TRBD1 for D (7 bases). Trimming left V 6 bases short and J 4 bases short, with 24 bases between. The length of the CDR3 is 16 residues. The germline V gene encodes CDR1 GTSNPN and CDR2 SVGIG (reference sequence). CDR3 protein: CACQWAGTVRLETQYF. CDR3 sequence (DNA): TGTGCCTGCCAATGGGCGGGGACAGTCAGATTAGAGACCCAGTACTTC. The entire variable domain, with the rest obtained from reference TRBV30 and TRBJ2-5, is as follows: SQTIHQWPATLVQPVGSPLSLECTVEGTSNPNLYWYRQAAGRGLQLLFYSVGIGQISSEVPQNLSASRPQDRQFILSSKKLLLSDSGFYLCACQWAGTVRLETQYFGPGTRLLVL.

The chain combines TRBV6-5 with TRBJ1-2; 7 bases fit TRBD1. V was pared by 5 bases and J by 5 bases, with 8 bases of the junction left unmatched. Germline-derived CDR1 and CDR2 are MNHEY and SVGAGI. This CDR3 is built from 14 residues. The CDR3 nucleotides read TGTGCCAGCAGTCAACCAGGGGGTGGGTATGGCTACACCTTC. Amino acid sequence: CASSQPGGGYGYTF.

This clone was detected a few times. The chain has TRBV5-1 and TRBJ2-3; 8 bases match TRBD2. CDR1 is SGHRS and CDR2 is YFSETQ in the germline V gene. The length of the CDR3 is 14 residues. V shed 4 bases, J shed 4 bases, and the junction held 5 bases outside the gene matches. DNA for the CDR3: TGCGCCAGCAGCCAACCGGGGGGGGCAGATACGCAGTATTTT. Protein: CASSQPGGADTQYF.

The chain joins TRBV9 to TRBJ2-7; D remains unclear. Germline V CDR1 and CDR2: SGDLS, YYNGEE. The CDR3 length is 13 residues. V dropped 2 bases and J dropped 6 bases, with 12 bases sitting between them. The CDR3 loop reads CASSVDLGGEQYF. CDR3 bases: TGTGCCAGCAGCGTCGACCTAGGCGGCGAGCAGTACTTC.

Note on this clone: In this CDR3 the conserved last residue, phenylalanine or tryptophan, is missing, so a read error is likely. The CDR3 here is CASSEQGSNAKLFL. CDR3 DNA sequence: TGTGCCAGCAGTGAACAGGGTTCTAATGCCAAACTGTTTTTG. This chain links TRBV25-1 with TRBJ1-4; a possible D gene is TRBD1 (5 bases). V was cut by 2 bases and J by 11 bases, with 15 bases left in between. CDR3 length: 14 amino acids. Germline lookup yields CDR1 MGHDK and CDR2 SYGVNS.

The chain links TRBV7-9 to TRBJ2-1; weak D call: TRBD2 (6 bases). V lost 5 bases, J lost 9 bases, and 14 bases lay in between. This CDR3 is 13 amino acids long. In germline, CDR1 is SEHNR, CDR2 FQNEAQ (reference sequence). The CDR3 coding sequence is TGTGCCAGCAGCCCAACTAGCTTCTCTGAGCAGTTCTTC. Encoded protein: CASSPTSFSEQFF.

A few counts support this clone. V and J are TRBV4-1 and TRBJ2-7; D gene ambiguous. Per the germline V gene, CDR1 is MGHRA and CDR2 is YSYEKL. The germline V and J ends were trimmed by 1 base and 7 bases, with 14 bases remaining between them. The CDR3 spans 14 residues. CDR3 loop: CASSQGSITGEQYF. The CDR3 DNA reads TGCGCCAGCAGCCAAGGGTCAATAACGGGTGAGCAGTACTTC.

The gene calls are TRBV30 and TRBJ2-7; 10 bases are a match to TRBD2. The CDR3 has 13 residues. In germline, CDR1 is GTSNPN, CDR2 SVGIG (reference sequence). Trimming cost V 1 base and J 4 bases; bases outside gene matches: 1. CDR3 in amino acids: CAWSEGLAYEQYF. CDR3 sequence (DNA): TGTGCCTGGAGTGAGGGACTAGCGTACGAGCAGTACTTC.

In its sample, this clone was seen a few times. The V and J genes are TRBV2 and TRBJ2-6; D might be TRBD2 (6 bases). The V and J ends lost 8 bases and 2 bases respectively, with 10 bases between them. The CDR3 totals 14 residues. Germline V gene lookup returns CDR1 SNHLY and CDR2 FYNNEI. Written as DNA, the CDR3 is TGTGCCAGCTGGAGGGCCGCTGGGGCCAACGTCCTGACTTTC. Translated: CASWRAAGANVLTF.

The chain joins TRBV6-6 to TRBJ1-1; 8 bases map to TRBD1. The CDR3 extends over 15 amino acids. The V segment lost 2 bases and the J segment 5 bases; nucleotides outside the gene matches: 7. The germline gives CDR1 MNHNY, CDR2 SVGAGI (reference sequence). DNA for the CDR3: TGTGCCAGCAGTTACCCGCGGACAGGGAGGACTGAAGCTTTCTTT. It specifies CASSYPRTGRTEAFF.

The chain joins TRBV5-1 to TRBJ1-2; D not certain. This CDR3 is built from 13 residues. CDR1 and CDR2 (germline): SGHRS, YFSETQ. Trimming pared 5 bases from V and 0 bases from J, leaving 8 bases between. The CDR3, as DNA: TGCGCCAGCAGGGCCCAAGCTAACTATGGCTACACCTTC. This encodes CASRAQANYGYTF.

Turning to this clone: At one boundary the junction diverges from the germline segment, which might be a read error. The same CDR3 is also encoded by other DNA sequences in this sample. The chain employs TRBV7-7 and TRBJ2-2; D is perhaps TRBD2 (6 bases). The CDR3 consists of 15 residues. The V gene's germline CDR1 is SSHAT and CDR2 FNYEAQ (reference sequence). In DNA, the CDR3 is TGTGCTAGCAGCTTAGTTAGGGGAGGAACCGGGGAGCTGTTTTTT. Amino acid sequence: CASSLVRGGTGELFF. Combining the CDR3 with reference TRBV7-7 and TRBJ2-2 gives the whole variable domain GAGVSQSPRYKVTKRGQDVTLRCDPISSHATLYWYQQALGQGPEFLTYFNYEAQPDKSGLPSDRFSAERPEGSISTLTIQRTEQRDSAMYRCASSLVRGGTGELFFGEGSRLTVL.

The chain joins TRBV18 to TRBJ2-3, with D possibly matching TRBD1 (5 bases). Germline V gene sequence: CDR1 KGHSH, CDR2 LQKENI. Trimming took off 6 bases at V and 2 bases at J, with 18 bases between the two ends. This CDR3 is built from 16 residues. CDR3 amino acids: CASSPTEPDITDTQYF. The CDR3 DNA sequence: TGTGCCAGCTCCCCGACAGAACCTGATATCACAGATACGCAGTATTTT.

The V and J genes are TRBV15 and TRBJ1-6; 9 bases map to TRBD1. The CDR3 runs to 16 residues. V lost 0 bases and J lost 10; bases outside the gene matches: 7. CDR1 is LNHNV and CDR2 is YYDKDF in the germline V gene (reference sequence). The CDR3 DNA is TGTGCCACCAGCAGAGATAAGGACAGGGGTGGGTCACCCCTCCACTTT. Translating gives CATSRDKDRGGSPLHF.

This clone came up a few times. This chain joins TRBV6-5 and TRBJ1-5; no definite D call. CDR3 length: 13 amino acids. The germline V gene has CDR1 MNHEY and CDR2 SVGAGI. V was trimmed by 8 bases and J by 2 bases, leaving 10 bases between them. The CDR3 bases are TGTGCCAGCTTTGACGGGGGCAATCAGCCCCAGCATTTT. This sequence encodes CASFDGGNQPQHF.